These 5 T cell receptor beta chains share one sample of origin, sequenced in a study of blood T cells in healthy people across ages. The use of a sample-barcoded 5' primer and a J-beta primer mix characterized a second PCR of roughly 6 to 11 cycles. TCRdb passed the 5' RACE reads through MiXCR, listing each CDR3 protein once. The table shows approximately 1.5 million distinct CDR3 sequences, with around 40% occurring only once. The sequenced material came from blood. These receptors were taken from a woman younger than 35 in good health.

In this sample, this clonotype turned up a few times. The genes are TRBV29-1 and TRBJ2-3; D remains ambiguous. Deletions cut 1 base from V and 3 bases from J, with 11 bases between. CDR1 and CDR2 from the germline V gene are SQVTM and ANQGSEA. This CDR3 region has 14 residues. This CDR3 is CSVEAPVGTDTQYF. CDR3 coding DNA: TGCAGCGTTGAAGCGCCGGTTGGTACAGATACGCAGTATTTT.

This sequence joins TRBV11-2 and TRBJ2-2; D gene unclear. Trimming shortened V by 4 bases and J by 2 bases, and 17 bases separated the two germline ends. The CDR3 sequence is 17 residues long. Germline V gene sequence: CDR1 SGHAT, CDR2 FQNNGV. CDR3 coding DNA: TGTGCCAGCAGCTGGTTGGGGTCTAGAATAAACACCGGGGAGCTGTTTTTT. This translates into CASSWLGSRINTGELFF.

There are a few counts of this clonotype. V is TRBV29-1 and J is TRBJ2-1, with D possibly being TRBD2 (6 bases). The V end was cut by 3 bases, the J end by 8 bases, with 17 bases between. Germline CDR1 and CDR2: SQVTM and ANQGSEA. The CDR3 is made up of 14 amino acids. This CDR3 is CSVDLADLRDEQFF. CDR3 bases: TGCAGCGTTGATTTAGCGGACCTAAGGGATGAGCAGTTCTTC.

The V call is TRBV4-1, the J call TRBJ2-7, with 11 bases matching TRBD1. V dropped 1 base and J dropped 3; count of bases not matched to a gene: 5. The CDR3 is 16 residues long. Germline CDR1 reads MGHRA; CDR2 reads YSYEKL. The CDR3 reads CASSQVVGTGGYEQYF. The CDR3 DNA reads TGCGCCAGCAGCCAAGTAGTTGGGACAGGGGGCTACGAGCAGTACTTC.

This clonotype was detected only a few times. The rearrangement joins TRBV3-1 to TRBJ2-5; 12 bases fit TRBD2. The V gene end was trimmed by 5 bases and the J gene end by 2 bases; junction bases not matched to a gene: 6. The CDR3 spans 16 residues. Germline V gives CDR1 LGHDT, CDR2 YNNKEL (reference sequence). The DNA of the CDR3 is TGTGCCAGCAGCTTTTCTAGCGGGAGGGATCAAGAGACCCAGTACTTC. Protein sequence: CASSFSSGRDQETQYF.